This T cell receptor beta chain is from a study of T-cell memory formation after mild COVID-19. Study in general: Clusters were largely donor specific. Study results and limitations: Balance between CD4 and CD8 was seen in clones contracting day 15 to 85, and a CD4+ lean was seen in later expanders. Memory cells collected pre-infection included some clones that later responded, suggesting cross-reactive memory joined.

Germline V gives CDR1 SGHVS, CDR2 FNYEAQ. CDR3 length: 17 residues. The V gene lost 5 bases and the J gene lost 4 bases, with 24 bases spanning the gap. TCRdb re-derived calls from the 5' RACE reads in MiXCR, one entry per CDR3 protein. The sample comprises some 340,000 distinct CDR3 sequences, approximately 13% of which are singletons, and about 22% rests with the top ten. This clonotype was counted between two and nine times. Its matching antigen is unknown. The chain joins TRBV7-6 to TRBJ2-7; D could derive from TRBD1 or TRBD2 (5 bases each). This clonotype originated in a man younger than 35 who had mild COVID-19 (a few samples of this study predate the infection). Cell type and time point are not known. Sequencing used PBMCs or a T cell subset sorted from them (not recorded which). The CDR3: CASSGGIGRERTYEQYF. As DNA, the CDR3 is TGTGCCAGCAGCGGGGGTATTGGGCGAGAGAGGACGTACGAGCAGTACTTC.